These 5 T cell receptor beta chains were sequenced from one sample in a study of cytomegalovirus exposure and HLA in healthy donors. Primers: 60 Vbeta forward and 13 Jbeta reverse. Some clones are missing from TCRdb's copy, which holds only in-frame ones; the method was immunoSEQ multiplex PCR. The data show roughly 170,000 clones, roughly 78% seen once. Sample: PBMCs. Receptors were obtained from a woman in her forties or fifties in good health and CMV-seropositive.

The chain uses TRBV6-6 and TRBJ2-1; D unclear. This CDR3 has 12 residues. Trimming took off 0 bases at V and 9 bases at J, with 6 bases between the two ends. CDR1 is MNHNY, CDR2 SVGAGI, per germline (reference sequence). The DNA for the CDR3 is TGTGCCAGCAGTTACTCAAAGAGTGAGCAGTTCTTC. It specifies CASSYSKSEQFF.

The CDR3 DNA reads as TGTGCCAGCAGTTACTCGAGCGGGGTGTTCACAGATACGCAGTATTTT. Residues: CASSYSSGVFTDTQYF. The rearrangement uses TRBV6-5 and TRBJ2-3; 7 nucleotides align to TRBD2. The CDR3 extends over 16 amino acids. J lost 2 bases, V lost 0 bases, and 5 bases had no gene match. From germline, CDR1 is MNHEY and CDR2 SVGAGI.

This chain links TRBV6-1 with TRBJ1-5; D gene uncertain. Trimming removed 6 bases from V and 3 bases from J, with 9 bases in between. The CDR3 sequence is 13 residues long. From germline, CDR1 is MNHNS and CDR2 SASEGT. Written as DNA, the CDR3 is TGTGCCAGCAGCATCGGGATCAATCAGCCCCAGCATTTT. It specifies CASSIGINQPQHF.

This chain joins TRBV5-5 and TRBJ1-5; TRBD1 aligns across 7 bases. The CDR3 runs to 15 residues. CDR1 and CDR2 from the germline V gene are SGHKS and YYEKEE (reference sequence). V gave up 1 base and J gave up 3 bases; unmatched junction bases: 4. The CDR3 DNA follows: TGTGCCAGCAGCTTGCCGGGACAGTTCAATCAGCCCCAGCATTTT. Its translation: CASSLPGQFNQPQHF. Full variable domain (remainder filled in from reference TRBV5-5 and TRBJ1-5): DAGVTQSPTHLIKTRGQQVTLRCSPISGHKSVSWYQQVLGQGPQFIFQYYEKEERGRGNFPDRFSARQFPNYSSELNVNALLLGDSALYLCASSLPGQFNQPQHFGDGTRLSIL.

The chain has TRBV5-5 and TRBJ1-1; D remains unclear. In germline, CDR1 is SGHKS, CDR2 YYEKEE (reference sequence). V lost 8 bases and J lost 7, with 12 bases in between. The CDR3 length is 11 residues. The CDR3 DNA sequence: TGTGCCAGTAACCGGGAGGGTGAAGCTTTCTTT. Translated, it gives CASNREGEAFF.